Shown below are 17 T cell receptor beta chains from a single sample sequenced in a study of patients and donors after allogeneic stem cell transplantation. TCRdb reprocessed the RT-PCR reads with MiXCR, giving one entry per CDR3 protein. The repertoire includes roughly 940,000 distinct CDR3 sequences, around 17% of them detected once, and around 6% sits in the top ten. Sequenced material: blood, either unsorted or a sorted T cell fraction (not recorded which). The receptors shown here come from a human donor who was either an allogeneic HSCT recipient or a stem cell or donor lymphocyte infusion donor (not recorded which). It is not recorded whose cells these are; they may come from a transplant donor.

Ten or more counts support this clonotype. The chain combines TRBV6-1 with TRBJ2-1; 8 bases fit TRBD1. Germline trimming cut 7 bases from V and 5 bases from J; bases unmatched to any gene: 10. This CDR3 region has 15 residues. Germline V gene data show CDR1 as MNHNS and CDR2 as SASEGT. The CDR3 coding sequence is TGTGCCAGCACTCTCCGGGACAGGCAAAACAATGAGCAGTTCTTC. It yields the protein CASTLRDRQNNEQFF.

The genes are TRBV20-1 and TRBJ2-5; 11 bases are a match to TRBD2. With 0 bases clipped from V and 2 bases from J, the junction kept 5 bases outside the gene matches. The CDR3 has 16 residues. Germline V gene sequence: CDR1 DFQATT, CDR2 SNEGSKA (reference sequence). CDR3 nucleotide sequence: TGCAGTGCTAGAGAGGGTAGCGGGGGGGGACAAGAGACCCAGTACTTC. Translation: CSAREGSGGGQETQYF.

This clonotype has ten or more counts. The chain links TRBV12-3 or TRBV12-4 to TRBJ1-2; possibly TRBD1 for D (6 bases). V shed 2 bases and J shed 7 bases, with 14 bases lying between them. The CDR3 length is 14 residues. CDR3 coding DNA: TGTGCCAGCAGTTTAATGCAGGGGAACAGTGGCTACACCTTC. Its translation: CASSLMQGNSGYTF.

The J gene is TRBJ2-3, the V gene TRBV9; D is uncertain. Germline V CDR1 and CDR2: SGDLS, YYNGEE. The CDR3 runs 14 residues. V lost 0 bases and J 2 bases, leaving 7 bases between the germline ends. CDR3 region: CASSVGTLTDTQYF. CDR3 in DNA: TGTGCCAGCAGCGTAGGGACCCTCACAGATACGCAGTATTTT. Full variable domain (remainder filled in from reference TRBV9 and TRBJ2-3): DSGVTQTPKHLITATGQRVTLRCSPRSGDLSVYWYQQSLDQGLQFLIQYYNGEERAKGNILERFSAQQFPDLHSELNLSSLELGDSALYFCASSVGTLTDTQYFGPGTRLTVL.

In its sample, this clonotype was seen once. The chain carries TRBV29-1 and TRBJ1-1; the D gene is possibly TRBD1 (5 bases). The CDR3 is 14 amino acids. CDR1 is SQVTM, CDR2 ANQGSEA, per germline. V dropped 7 bases and J dropped 1 base, with 16 bases sitting between them. The CDR3 sequence is CSGGASQGNTEAFF. Here the CDR3 DNA reads TGCAGCGGTGGGGCTTCTCAGGGGAACACTGAAGCTTTCTTT.

This clonotype was counted many times. The V gene is TRBV4-3, the J gene TRBJ2-1, with a tentative D call TRBD2 (5 bases). The CDR3 totals 17 residues. Germline lookup yields CDR1 LGHNA and CDR2 YSLEER. The V end was cut by 0 bases, the J end by 4 bases, with 16 bases between. In nucleotides, the CDR3 is TGCGCCAGCAGCCAAGATGCAATTACGGGATTTTACAATGAGCAGTTCTTC. As protein: CASSQDAITGFYNEQFF.

This chain uses TRBV7-9 with TRBJ1-2, with TRBD1 matching over 10 bases. CDR1 is SEHNR, CDR2 FQNEAQ, per germline (reference sequence). V lost 4 bases, J lost 2 bases, and 4 bases stayed unmatched. The length of the CDR3 is 15 residues. The CDR3 region has the DNA TGTGCCAGCAGCTGGGACAGGGGAGGGAACTATGGCTACACCTTC. Translating gives CASSWDRGGNYGYTF.

The chain links TRBV12-3 or TRBV12-4 to TRBJ2-2; 13 bases map to TRBD2. V lost 8 bases to trimming and J lost 6 bases; unmatched junction nucleotides: 6. CDR3 length: 15 residues. CDR3 sequence: CASGRTSGSSGELFF. The CDR3 coding sequence is TGTGCCAGCGGGCGGACTAGCGGGAGTTCCGGGGAGCTGTTTTTT.

This clonotype was detected only a few times. J is TRBJ2-2 and V is TRBV5-6; 11 bases line up with TRBD2. There are 17 residues in the CDR3. V lost 4 bases, J lost 3 bases, and 8 bases stayed unmatched. In germline, CDR1 is SGHDT, CDR2 YYEEEE. The CDR3 DNA reads as TGTGCCAGCAGCCGCCGGACTAGCGGGCGCCACACCGGGGAGCTGTTTTTT. Amino acid sequence: CASSRRTSGRHTGELFF.

This chain connects TRBV5-1 to TRBJ2-7; either TRBD1 or TRBD2 may supply D (5 bases each). The CDR3 is 14 amino acids. V was clipped by 0 bases and J by 4 bases, with 11 bases between them. Germline V gives CDR1 SGHRS, CDR2 YFSETQ. CDR3 amino acids: CASSLGGVQYEQYF. For the CDR3, the DNA is TGCGCCAGCAGCTTGGGAGGGGTACAATACGAGCAGTACTTC.

The genes are TRBV19 and TRBJ2-7, with D perhaps matching TRBD2 (5 bases). CDR1 and CDR2 from the germline V gene are LNHDA and SQIVND (reference sequence). Trimming left V 7 bases short and J 2 bases short, with 15 bases between. The CDR3 consists of 14 residues. Written as DNA, the CDR3 is TGTGCCAGTAATCGTGGGAGTGCCCCCTACGAGCAGTACTTC. Amino acid sequence: CASNRGSAPYEQYF.

This chain joins TRBV13 and TRBJ2-1; no clear D gene. Trimming removed 5 bases from V and 7 bases from J, with 15 bases in between. Germline CDR1 is PRHDT and CDR2 is FYEKMQ (reference sequence). This CDR3 comprises 14 residues. CDR3 sequence: CASSPVSPRNEQFF. The CDR3 bases are TGTGCCAGCAGCCCTGTTTCGCCGAGGAATGAGCAGTTCTTC.

This clonotype was recorded at least ten times. V gene TRBV7-9 combines with J gene TRBJ1-2, with D unclear. Between the trimmed V and J ends, which lost 1 base and 0 bases, there was a span of 9 bases. The CDR3 runs to 15 residues. Germline values: CDR1 SEHNR, CDR2 FQNEAQ (reference sequence). The CDR3 DNA is TGTGCCAGCAGCTTAGGGCCCAGTACTAACTATGGCTACACCTTC. Its translation is CASSLGPSTNYGYTF.

This clonotype was detected only a few times. The CDR3 reads CAISEGTASTDTQYF. The CDR3 DNA follows: TGTGCCATCAGTGAGGGGACAGCTAGCACAGATACGCAGTATTTT. This chain uses TRBV10-3 with TRBJ2-3; 7 positions match TRBD1. This CDR3 is 15 amino acids long. CDR1 ENHRY and CDR2 SYGVKD come from the germline V gene. Trimming at V came to 2 bases and at J to 0 bases, leaving 2 bases not matched to a gene.

The rearrangement uses TRBV11-2 and TRBJ2-1, with 11 bases lining up with TRBD2. CDR1 and CDR2 from the germline V gene are SGHAT and FQNNGV. V lost 5 bases and J lost 5; bases outside the gene matches: 5. There are 15 residues in the CDR3. The CDR3 reads CASSNSGGAHNEQFF. The CDR3 DNA is TGTGCCAGCAGCAATAGCGGGGGGGCCCACAATGAGCAGTTCTTC.

This sequence joins TRBV11-1 and TRBJ1-5, with D possibly matching TRBD1 (6 bases). V dropped 4 bases and J dropped 7 bases, with 17 bases sitting between them. This CDR3 comprises 15 residues. Germline values: CDR1 SGHAT, CDR2 FQDESV (reference sequence). CDR3 sequence: CASSSEGGAGQPQHF. The CDR3 DNA is TGTGCCAGCAGCTCCGAGGGGGGCGCGGGGCAGCCCCAGCATTTT.

The rearrangement links TRBV12-3 or TRBV12-4 to TRBJ1-2; D may be TRBD1 (6 bases). There are 13 residues in the CDR3. V was shortened by 6 bases and J by 4 bases, with 12 bases between the two germline ends. The CDR3 DNA sequence: TGTGCCAGCAGCGCAACAGGGACCTATGGCTACACCTTC. It specifies CASSATGTYGYTF.